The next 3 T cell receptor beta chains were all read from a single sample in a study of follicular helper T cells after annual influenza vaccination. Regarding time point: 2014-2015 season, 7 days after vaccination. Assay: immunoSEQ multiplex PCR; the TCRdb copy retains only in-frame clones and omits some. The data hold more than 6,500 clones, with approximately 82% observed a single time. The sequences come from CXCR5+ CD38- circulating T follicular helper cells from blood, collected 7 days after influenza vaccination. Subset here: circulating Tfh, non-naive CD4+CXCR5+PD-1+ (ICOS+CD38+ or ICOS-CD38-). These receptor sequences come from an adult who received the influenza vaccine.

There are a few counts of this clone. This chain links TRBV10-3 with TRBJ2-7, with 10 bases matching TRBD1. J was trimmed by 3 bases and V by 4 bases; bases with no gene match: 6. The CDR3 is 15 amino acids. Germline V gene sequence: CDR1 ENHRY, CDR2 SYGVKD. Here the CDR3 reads CAISATGGALYEQYF. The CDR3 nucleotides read TGTGCCATCAGTGCGACAGGGGGCGCCCTCTACGAGCAGTACTTC.

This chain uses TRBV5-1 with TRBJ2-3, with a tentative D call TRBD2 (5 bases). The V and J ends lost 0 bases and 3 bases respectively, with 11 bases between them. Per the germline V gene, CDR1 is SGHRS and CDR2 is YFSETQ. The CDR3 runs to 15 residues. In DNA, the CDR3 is TGCGCCAGCAGCTTGGACGGGGTCACTACAGATACGCAGTATTTT. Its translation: CASSLDGVTTDTQYF.

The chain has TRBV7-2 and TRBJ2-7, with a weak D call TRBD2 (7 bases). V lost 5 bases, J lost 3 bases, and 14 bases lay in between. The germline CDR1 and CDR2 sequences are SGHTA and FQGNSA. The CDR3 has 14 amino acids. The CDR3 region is CASSRWEGGYEQYF. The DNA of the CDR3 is TGTGCCAGCAGCCGCTGGGAGGGGGGCTACGAGCAGTACTTC. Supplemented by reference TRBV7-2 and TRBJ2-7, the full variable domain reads GAGVSQSPSNKVTEKGKDVELRCDPISGHTALYWYRQSLGQGLEFLIYFQGNSAPDKSGLPSDRFSAERTGGSVSTLTIQRTQQEDSAVYLCASSRWEGGYEQYFGPGTRLTVT.